This T cell receptor beta chain came from a study of radiation and T cells in renal cell carcinoma (dated by TCRdb to the early 2020s). Regarding the complete study: In total, around 53 samples, comprising around 26 tumors and around 27 peripheral blood samples, were subjected to TCR beta sequencing. Across all 50 or so samples, 4,000,000 or so unique CDR3 nucleotide sequences encoding 2 million to 3 million unique CDR3 amino acid sequences were identified. Points the paper makes about the study in general: Because the trial had a single-armed design, the trial could not examine how radiation dose or scheduling affected the TCR repertoire. In blood, the top tumor clonotypes increased from baseline to 2 weeks after radiation and then shrank by 4 weeks, which suggests a temporary expansion of tumor-resident clones. Only small tumor regions of approximately 0.98 g were available, so intratumoral heterogeneity was not captured. Compared with control tumors, irradiated tumors had a greater number of dominant CDR3 motifs, and those motifs took up a bigger portion of the repertoire. Compared with controls, irradiated tumors had higher TCR clonality, as the top 100 clonotypes made up an average of approximately 50% of the repertoire, versus roughly 45% in nephrectomy-only tumors. Because pretreatment tumor biopsies were not available, the baseline intratumoral presence of clonotypes could not be determined.

This clone has a single count. Its antigen is unknown. No base quality values were provided; no much bigger clone lies one nucleotide off. The time point label for this specimen denotes: tumor resected at nephrectomy. The sample's treatment or condition label, in plain terms: 15 Gy SBRT to primary tumor, nephrectomy 4 weeks later. The samples were obtained from a clinical trial, where primary renal cell carcinomas were treated with 15 Gy stereotactic body radiation therapy and then removed by nephrectomy 4 weeks afterward. Renal cell carcinoma with clear cell pathology was present in all patients. Tumors were mechanically dissociated, digested with collagenase/hyaluronidase at 37 °C, processed in gentleMACS C tubes, and stored in liquid nitrogen. The QIAamp DNA Blood Mini Kit (Qiagen) was used to prepare genomic DNA for TCR sequencing. Samples were included in the analyses only if all quality control checks were passed.

TCR beta libraries were generated from genomic DNA with the immunoSEQ kit, following the manufacturer's recommendations. To prepare libraries, a first multiplex PCR with proprietary primers was run, followed by a second PCR that added unique barcodes, and a bead cleanup was done after each round. Each sample batch included a kit-provided positive control reaction and a negative control reaction. The final libraries were assessed on an Agilent 4200 TapeStation D1000 ScreenTape, pooled by volume, and quantified by qPCR. Sequencing was performed on an Illumina NextSeq500 using a MidOutput 150-cycle cartridge, with 156 Read1 cycles, 15 Index1 cycles, and the kit custom primers. The pooled library was loaded at 1.0 pM, and roughly 20% PhiX control was spiked in. The authors' pipeline ran thus. Vendor-processed data were analyzed in R, and a clonotype was defined as all T cells sharing the same CDR3 nucleotide sequence. For clone abundance analyses, frequencies were normalized to the 10,000 most abundant clones per sample. Public T cell clones, which averaged fewer than five per sample, were removed prior to analysis. ImmunoMap was used for dominant motif analysis with the PAM10 matrix, a gap penalty of 30, and a homology threshold of 0.3, and any motif reaching a cumulative frequency of at least 0.01 was considered dominant. Tumor-enriched and baseline blood-enriched clonotypes were defined by at least a 32-fold difference in abundance between compartments. The Baroni-Urbani and Buser coefficient was used to measure tumor-blood repertoire similarity, and groups were compared with two-tailed Wilcoxon tests in R. TCRdb mirrors the immuneACCESS table, restricted to in-frame sequences. Some clones are absent from its copies; in checked studies, under half trace to an unresolved V gene, and the reason for the others is unknown. The V and J calls and the clone size are those of that table, but D and trimming were determined from the DNA. The sample profile shows under 20,000 clones; less than 65% of them were found once. The top ten clonotypes cover around 12% of the sample.

Sequences were derived from tumor tissue, sampled from a patient whose treatment included radiotherapy and nephrectomy. This receptor was identified in a woman between 70 and 85 years old with renal cell carcinoma.

This receptor carries the CDR3 CATSRDPRAGRTDTQYF. The sequenced DNA is TGTGCCACCAGCAGAGATCCCAGGGCGGGTCGGACAGATACGCAGTATTTT. The chain uses TRBV15 and TRBJ2-3; the D gene cannot be resolved beyond TRBD1 or TRBD2, each matching 5 bases. Trimming removed 0 bases from V and 3 bases from J, leaving 16 bases between the germline ends. CDR3 length: 17 amino acids, cysteine to phenylalanine. Only the CDR3 DNA is retained, 51 bases long and in frame from the first base. From the germline V gene (reference sequence), CDR1 is LNHNV and CDR2 is YYDKDF.